The TCR beta chain under discussion was sequenced for a study of CD39 and CD103 CD8 tumor-infiltrating T cells (dated 2018 in TCRdb). For the study in its entirety: An HPV-positive HNSCC, an HPV-negative HNSCC, an ovarian cancer and a melanoma patient were represented in the repertoire comparisons shown. Repertoires of CD8 TIL subsets defined by CD103 and CD39 were compared with peripheral memory CD8 T cells by TCRbeta CDR3 deep sequencing. What the authors observed across the whole study: DP TIL clonotypes were rarely detected in blood or uninvolved lymph node, whereas DN TIL clonotypes were found to largely overlap with peripheral memory CD8 repertoires. Compared with DN and SP CD8 TILs and with blood memory CD8 T cells, DP CD8 TILs appeared more oligoclonal, with the top 30 clonotypes covering about 50-86%.

For each subset, between about 8,500 and 110,000 sorted cells were used for genomic DNA extraction with the DNeasy Blood and Tissue Kit. The TCRbeta V-J or V-D-J regions were sequenced and mapped through the immunoSEQ service, and coverage above 10x per sample was achieved. The study's own analysis went as follows. Analysis was limited to productive rearrangements exported from the immunoSEQ Analyzer platform, and clonality was evaluated on the 500 most abundant clones. The Morisita-Horn similarity index and the Jaccard index were used to quantify the overlap in repertoires between populations. In about six cancer patients, Morisita-Horn similarity was measured between the TCR repertoires of CD8 T-cell subsets. The table was pulled from immuneACCESS by TCRdb, which kept in-frame rearrangements only. Such tables lose some clones; where checked, under half of the loss comes from unresolved V genes, and the rest has no known cause. V and J calls and clone size are copied from that table; D and trimming were computed from the DNA. The sample table lists under 20,000 clones, 80% to 95% of them with a count of one. The ten biggest clones cover roughly 4.2% of the sample.

With regard to this clone: Its cognate antigen has yet to be identified. Base quality data are lacking; no much larger clone is found one base away.

V was cut back by 4 bases and J by 1 base, leaving a gap of 11 bases between them. CDR1 is given as MNHEY and CDR2 as SMNVEV, both from the germline V gene (reference sequence). The CDR3 goes from the cysteine to the phenylalanine over 14 residues. Left in the record is the CDR3 DNA by itself, 42 bases read in frame from the first base. Patients were not receiving therapy at sample collection, though earlier treatments ranged from chemotherapy, radiotherapy, surgery and immunotherapy to none. After thawing, cells went through T lymphocyte enrichment using a negative-selection kit, with EpCAM beads added for tumor-infiltrating lymphocytes. CD8+CD4-CD45RA- cells were sorted as memory CD8 T cells irrespective of CCR7 expression. Before analysis, peripheral blood mononuclear cells were isolated on a Ficoll-Paque PLUS gradient and cryopreserved. Populations were sorted on a FACSAria II to more than 97% purity, and the cell pellets were frozen for TCR sequencing without being cultured.

The TCR sequence derives from a human donor with head and neck squamous cell carcinoma. The sequence is built from TRBV27 and TRBJ2-7; no D segment can be confidently identified. What was sequenced was CD8+ T cells sorted from blood. The cell subset or site label on this specimen signifies: total memory CD8 T cells (CD45RA-CCR7+/-) from blood or uninvolved lymph node. The nucleotide sequence reads TGTGCCAGCAGTTCCACTCCCGGGTCCTACGAGCAGTACTTC. The translation is CASSSTPGSYEQYF.